This passage covers 13 T cell receptor beta chains from one sample sequenced in a study of neoadjuvant anti-PD-1 for oral cavity cancer. TCRdb's copy holds only in-frame clones and misses some; the assay was immunoSEQ multiplex PCR. The data hold over 30,000 clones, with about 80% observed a single time. Regarding time point: after neoadjuvant nivolumab, at surgical resection. The sequences come from PBMCs, collected after nivolumab (anti-PD-1) treatment. These receptors came from a person aged 35-79 years with oral cavity squamous cell carcinoma.

This clone was seen more than once but under ten times. The gene calls are TRBV4-1 and TRBJ1-2; D is possibly TRBD1 (5 bases). V dropped 1 base and J dropped 3 bases, with 9 bases sitting between them. The CDR3 has 14 amino acids. Germline assignment: CDR1 MGHRA and CDR2 YSYEKL. The chain's CDR3 is CASSQAREDYGYTF. The CDR3 DNA sequence: TGCGCCAGCAGCCAAGCCAGGGAAGACTATGGCTACACCTTC.

The chain carries TRBV5-1 and TRBJ2-1, with D possibly being TRBD2 (6 bases). The CDR3 is 15 amino acids. Trimming pared 4 bases from V and 7 bases from J, leaving 18 bases between. Germline loops: CDR1 SGHRS, CDR2 YFSETQ. This CDR3 is CASSPRPRGSNEQFF. For the CDR3, the DNA is TGCGCCAGCAGCCCACGGCCCCGGGGGAGTAATGAGCAGTTCTTC.

The rearrangement joins TRBV19 to TRBJ1-1; a possible D gene is TRBD1 (5 bases). V lost 7 bases to trimming and J lost 5 bases, with 8 bases between them. The CDR3 is 11 amino acids. Germline CDR1 LNHDA, CDR2 SQIVND (reference sequence). The CDR3, as DNA: TGTGCCAGTAAGAGGGGTACTGAAGCTTTCTTT. Its protein is CASKRGTEAFF.

V and J are TRBV6-5 and TRBJ1-1; D is possibly TRBD1 (5 bases). Germline CDR1 and CDR2: MNHEY and SVGAGI. The V and J ends lost 6 bases and 1 base respectively, with 12 bases between them. The CDR3 length is 14 residues. CDR3 sequence: CASRTDIWNTEAFF. Written as DNA, the CDR3 is TGTGCCAGCAGAACGGACATTTGGAACACTGAAGCTTTCTTT.

The chain has TRBV7-2 and TRBJ2-2, with D uncertain. The V and J ends lost 5 bases and 6 bases respectively, with 19 bases between them. Per the germline V gene, CDR1 is SGHTA and CDR2 is FQGNSA. This CDR3 comprises 16 residues. This chain's CDR3 is CASSPRKTRPPGELFF. In DNA, the CDR3 is TGTGCCAGCAGCCCTAGGAAGACCCGCCCCCCCGGGGAGCTGTTTTTT.

The chain employs TRBV19 and TRBJ1-5; 8 nucleotides line up with TRBD1. The germline gives CDR1 LNHDA, CDR2 SQIVND (reference sequence). The CDR3 loop spans 16 amino acids. V dropped 3 bases and J dropped 6; count of bases not matched to a gene: 10. As DNA, the CDR3 is TGTGCCAGTAGTATTGGGGGCGGACAGGGAAGTCAGCCCCAGCATTTT. It translates to CASSIGGGQGSQPQHF.

The table lists this clone with a few counts. This chain connects TRBV7-9 to TRBJ1-5; D is uncertain. The CDR3 runs to 13 residues. Germline values: CDR1 SEHNR, CDR2 FQNEAQ (reference sequence). V lost 4 bases to trimming and J lost 3 bases, with 7 bases between them. The CDR3 DNA reads as TGTGCCAGCAGCTGGGGTCTCAATCAGCCCCAGCATTTT. This gives the protein CASSWGLNQPQHF. Complete variable domain (other parts from reference TRBV7-9 and TRBJ1-5): DTGVSQNPRHKITKRGQNVTFRCDPISEHNRLYWYRQTLGQGPEFLTYFQNEAQLEKSRLLSDRFSAERPKGSFSTLEIQRTEQGDSAMYLCASSWGLNQPQHFGDGTRLSIL.

The chain combines TRBV11-3 with TRBJ1-1; D gene ambiguous. Germline V gene data show CDR1 as SGHNT and CDR2 as YENEEA. This CDR3 spans 13 amino acids. V lost 3 bases to trimming and J lost 3 bases, with 8 bases between them. The CDR3 is CASSFRADTEAFF. The CDR3 region has the DNA TGTGCCAGCAGCTTTAGGGCAGACACTGAAGCTTTCTTT.

The chain carries TRBV6-1 and TRBJ1-1, with D hard to call. The germline CDR1 and CDR2 sequences are MNHNS and SASEGT. The CDR3 totals 11 residues. Trimming took off 0 bases at V and 8 bases at J, with 4 bases between the two ends. CDR3: CASSEAVEAFF. DNA of the CDR3: TGTGCCAGCAGTGAAGCGGTAGAAGCTTTCTTT.

V is TRBV6-5 and J is TRBJ2-2; TRBD2 matches 10 bases. CDR1 and CDR2 (germline): MNHEY, SVGAGI. This CDR3 spans 15 amino acids. Trimming at V came to 4 bases and at J to 6 bases, leaving 5 bases not matched to a gene. The DNA of the CDR3 is TGTGCCAGCAGTTCTACTAGCGGGGTGCCCGGGGAGCTGTTTTTT. This codes for CASSSTSGVPGELFF.

By share, this clone counts as large. CDR3 coding DNA: TGTGCCAGCAGCTTAGATGAGGGGATGCCTCATGGCTACACCTTC. Translated: CASSLDEGMPHGYTF. The rearrangement uses TRBV7-9 and TRBJ1-2, with a tentative D call TRBD1 (5 bases). Trimming cost V 1 base and J 6 bases, with 15 bases left between them. The CDR3 runs to 15 residues. Germline-derived CDR1 and CDR2 are SEHNR and FQNEAQ (reference sequence).

The V gene is TRBV5-1, the J gene TRBJ2-5; 11 bases fit TRBD1. Per the germline V gene, CDR1 is SGHRS and CDR2 is YFSETQ. The CDR3 is made up of 15 amino acids. J lost 1 base, V lost 4 bases, and 3 bases had no gene match. The CDR3 loop reads CASSGGTGGQETQYF. The CDR3, as DNA: TGCGCCAGCAGCGGCGGGACAGGGGGCCAAGAGACCCAGTACTTC. The entire variable domain, with the rest obtained from reference TRBV5-1 and TRBJ2-5, is as follows: KAGVTQTPRYLIKTRGQQVTLSCSPISGHRSVSWYQQTPGQGLQFLFEYFSETQRNKGNFPGRFSGRQFSNSRSEMNVSTLELGDSALYLCASSGGTGGQETQYFGPGTRLLVL.

This clone showed up just once. The chain carries TRBV7-9 and TRBJ1-2, with TRBD1 as a possible D gene (6 bases). The CDR3 loop spans 12 amino acids. The ends were cut back, 1 base at V and 10 bases at J, with 10 bases in the middle. Germline V CDR1 and CDR2: SEHNR, FQNEAQ (reference sequence). The CDR3 region has the DNA TGTGCCAGCAGCTTAGACAGGGTTACCTACACCTTC. This sequence encodes CASSLDRVTYTF.